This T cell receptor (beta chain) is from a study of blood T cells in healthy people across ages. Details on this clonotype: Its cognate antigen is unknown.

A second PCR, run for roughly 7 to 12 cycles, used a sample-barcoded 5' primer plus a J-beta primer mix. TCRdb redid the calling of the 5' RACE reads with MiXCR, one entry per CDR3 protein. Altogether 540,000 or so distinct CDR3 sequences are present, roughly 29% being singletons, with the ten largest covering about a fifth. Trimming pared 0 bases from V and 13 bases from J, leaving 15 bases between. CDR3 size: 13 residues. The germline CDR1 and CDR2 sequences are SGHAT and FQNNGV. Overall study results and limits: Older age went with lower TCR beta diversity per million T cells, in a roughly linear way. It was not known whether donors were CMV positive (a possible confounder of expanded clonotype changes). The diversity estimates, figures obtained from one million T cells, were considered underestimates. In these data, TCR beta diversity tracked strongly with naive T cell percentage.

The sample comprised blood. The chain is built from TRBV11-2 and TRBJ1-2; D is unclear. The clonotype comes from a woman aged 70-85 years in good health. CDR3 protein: CASSLDHNSVCTF. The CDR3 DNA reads TGTGCCAGCAGCTTAGATCATAACTCCGTTTGCACCTTC.